This TCR beta chain is from a study of OX40 agonist ivuxolimab in advanced cancers. For context, the study as a whole: Ivuxolimab was an agonistic, fully human IgG2 monoclonal antibody directed against OX40 (CD134), a costimulatory receptor. Peripheral TCRbeta sequencing was intended to test whether TCR sequence diversity was altered and clonal T-cell expansion was caused by ivuxolimab. A male proportion of roughly 80% and a mean age of 60 years, ranging from about 23 to 90, were recorded for the dose-escalation cohort. Of the approximately 50 dose-escalation patients, hepatocellular carcinoma was present in roughly 19, melanoma in roughly 15, renal cell carcinoma in 9 and head and neck cancer in 9. Patients were allowed to have had prior anti-PD-1, anti-PD-L1 or anti-CTLA-4 therapy, and approximately 40% of the dose-escalation patients had been treated with checkpoint inhibitors. Partial responses were achieved by three dose-escalation patients, of whom one had hepatocellular carcinoma and two had cutaneous melanoma. Intravenous ivuxolimab was administered to patients every 2 weeks at six dose levels: 0.01, 0.1, 0.3, 1.5, 3 and 10 mg/kg. The paper covers the monotherapy dose-escalation part of the phase I ivuxolimab trial, which included N ≈ 57 patients. The investigation overall reported the following: On average, CD8+ T cells showed more expanded clones than CD4+ T cells after ivuxolimab. Antigen specificity was not determined for the clonally expanded peripheral T cells. Low levels of normalized T-cell clonal expansion were also seen in some nonresponding patients. Clonal expansion of both CD4+ and CD8+ blood T cells was observed from baseline to week 6 at doses 0.1 to 3.0 mg/kg. Partial responders in the 0.1-3.0 mg/kg groups had among the lowest normalized peripheral clonal expansion, especially among CD8+ T cells.

V is trimmed back by 5 bases and J by 7 bases, and the junction contains 15 bases that no gene match accounts for. CDR1 and CDR2, looked up from the germline V gene (reference sequence), are MNHEY and SMNVEV. The cysteine opens and the phenylalanine closes a CDR3 of 18 amino acids. The sequence is cut down to CDR3 DNA, 54 bases in frame from base 1. Genomic DNA was isolated from the sorted cells so that the TCRbeta CDR3 region could be sequenced. The immunoSEQ Assay was used to sequence the TCRbeta CDR3 regions. TCRdb provides this immuneACCESS table in a form limited to in-frame rearrangements. Some clones are lacking; in checked studies, under half of them reflect an unresolved V gene, and why the rest are absent is not known. Within this sample are 40,000 to 50,000 clones, with approximately 86% of them counted one time only. The top ten clonotypes cover over 10% of the sample. Note on this clone: This clone's antigen is unknown. Qualities for individual bases were not recorded, and no much larger clone is one base off.

The trial excluded patients who had a history of autoimmune disease or were on systemic immunosuppression. Peripheral blood for TCR sequencing was collected from all dose cohorts at baseline, on cycle 4 day 1, and on cycle 7 day 1. Samples were obtained from an open-label, multicenter, first-in-human phase I dose-escalation trial of ivuxolimab. Adults with locally advanced or metastatic melanoma, renal cell carcinoma, hepatocellular carcinoma or head and neck squamous cell carcinoma were enrolled in the trial. Before TCR sequencing, CD4+ T cells and CD8+ T cells were sorted from peripheral blood as separate populations.

The sequence links TRBV27 to TRBJ2-1; TRBD1 aligns with 12 central bases. The specimen comprised CD4+ or CD8+ T cells sorted from blood, sampled in a trial of the OX40 agonist ivuxolimab. The source of this sequence is an adult with an advanced solid tumor such as melanoma, head and neck, liver or kidney cancer. The DNA sequence reads TGTGCCAGCAGTACCCAAGCCGGCGGGGACAGGGGGCTGAATGAGCAGTTCTTC. This yields the protein CASSTQAGGDRGLNEQFF.